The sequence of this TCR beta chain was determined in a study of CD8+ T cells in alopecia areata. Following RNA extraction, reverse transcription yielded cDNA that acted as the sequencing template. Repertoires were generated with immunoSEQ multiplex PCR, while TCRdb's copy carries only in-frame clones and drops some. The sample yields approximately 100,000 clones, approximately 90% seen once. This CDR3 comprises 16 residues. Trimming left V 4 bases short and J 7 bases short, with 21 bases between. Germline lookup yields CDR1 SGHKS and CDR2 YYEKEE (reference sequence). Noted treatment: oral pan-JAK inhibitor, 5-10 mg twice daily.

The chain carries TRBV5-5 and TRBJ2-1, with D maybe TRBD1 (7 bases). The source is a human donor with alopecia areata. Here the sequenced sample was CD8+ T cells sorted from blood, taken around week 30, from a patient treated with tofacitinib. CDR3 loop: CASSSWWAGTENEQFF. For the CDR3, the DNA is TGTGCCAGCAGCAGTTGGTGGGCGGGGACAGAGAATGAGCAGTTCTTC.